The 20 T cell receptor beta chains reported below all come from one sample, sequenced in a study of T-cell reconstitution after alpha-beta-depleted transplantation in children. The library targeted TCRbeta and was prepared with unique molecular identifiers. In TCRdb, the PCR reads were re-called with MiXCR into one record per CDR3 protein. The sample has around 360,000 distinct CDR3 sequences, 10% seen once; the top ten hold approximately 2.3%. Material: PBMCs from the stem cell graft donor, obtained from the stem cell graft. All receptors derive from a human donor who donated a stem cell graft to a child with acute lymphoblastic leukemia.

The sample holds a few counts of this clonotype. This chain connects TRBV5-1 to TRBJ1-2, with D uncertain. Trimming pared 0 bases from V and 4 bases from J, leaving 10 bases between. The CDR3 covers 14 residues. Germline CDR1 is SGHRS and CDR2 is YFSETQ. The CDR3 coding sequence is TGCGCCAGCAGCTTGGATAGGCTCTTCTATGGCTACACCTTC. This encodes CASSLDRLFYGYTF.

The CDR3: CASSLRGRANNEQFF. The DNA of the CDR3 is TGTGCCAGCAGCTTAAGAGGGAGGGCGAACAATGAGCAGTTCTTC. The V call is TRBV7-3, the J call TRBJ2-1; TRBD2 matches 7 bases. CDR3 size: 15 residues. The V gene's germline CDR1 is SGHTA and CDR2 FQGTGA. J lost 5 bases, V lost 1 base, and 5 bases had no gene match.

This clonotype was seen ten or more times. This chain joins TRBV7-3 and TRBJ2-2; D unresolved. Germline V gives CDR1 SGHTA, CDR2 FQGTGA. CDR3 length equals 12 residues. Trimming pared 8 bases from V and 1 base from J, leaving 5 bases between. The CDR3 sequence is CASGRNTGELFF. In nucleotides, the CDR3 is TGTGCCAGCGGCAGGAACACCGGGGAGCTGTTTTTT.

The chain links TRBV10-2 to TRBJ2-7; no firm D call. The CDR3 has 12 residues. Germline values: CDR1 WSHSY, CDR2 SAAADI. V lost 3 bases to trimming and J lost 4 bases, with 7 bases between them. CDR3 DNA: TGCGCCAGCAGTGACACCCATTACGAGCAGTACTTC. Translation: CASSDTHYEQYF.

This clonotype was seen repeatedly, ten times or more. Written as DNA, the CDR3 is TGTGCCAGCAGTTACGAAACAGGGACTAATGAAAAACTGTTTTTT. It translates to CASSYETGTNEKLFF. J is TRBJ1-4 and V is TRBV6-5; maybe TRBD1 (6 bases). This CDR3 spans 15 amino acids. Germline CDR1 reads MNHEY; CDR2 reads SVGAGI. Trimming cost V 2 bases and J 2 bases, with 9 bases left between them.

This sequence joins TRBV5-1 and TRBJ2-7; tentative D call: TRBD2 (5 bases). CDR3 length: 13 amino acids. Germline CDR1 is SGHRS and CDR2 is YFSETQ. V lost 4 bases and J 5 bases, leaving 13 bases between the germline ends. The CDR3 region is CASSGGGPDEQYF. The DNA of the CDR3 is TGCGCCAGCAGCGGAGGAGGCCCGGACGAGCAGTACTTC.

This chain connects TRBV5-1 to TRBJ2-2, with 9 bases aligning to TRBD1. CDR1 and CDR2 from the germline V gene are SGHRS and YFSETQ. J gave up 3 bases and V 4 bases, and 7 bases lay outside the gene matches. This CDR3 comprises 16 residues. CDR3 in DNA: TGCGCCAGCAGCCCCTCACAGGGGGCGGACACCGGGGAGCTGTTTTTT. As protein: CASSPSQGADTGELFF.

This clonotype has only a few counts. This chain uses TRBV11-1 with TRBJ2-1; TRBD2 matches at 11 bases. The germline V gene encodes CDR1 SGHAT and CDR2 FQDESV (reference sequence). There are 20 residues in the CDR3. V was clipped by 0 bases and J by 4 bases; unmatched bases: 14. The CDR3 spells CASSLAVHYSGRARYNEQFF. For the CDR3, the DNA is TGTGCCAGCAGCTTAGCGGTGCATTATAGCGGGAGGGCGAGATACAATGAGCAGTTCTTC.

This sequence joins TRBV4-2 and TRBJ2-7; D is uncertain. With 4 bases removed from V and 0 bases from J, the gap between germline ends came to 13 bases. This CDR3 spans 15 amino acids. CDR1 and CDR2 from the germline V gene are LGHNA and YNFKEQ. In DNA, the CDR3 is TGTGCCAGCAGCCCCGGTAGCCTCTGCTCCTACGAGCAGTACTTC. Translation: CASSPGSLCSYEQYF.

This clonotype has ten or more counts. This chain joins TRBV30 and TRBJ2-7; 11 nucleotides match TRBD2. The V gene end was trimmed by 0 bases and the J gene end by 6 bases; junction bases not matched to a gene: 10. Germline loops: CDR1 GTSNPN, CDR2 SVGIG (reference sequence). The CDR3 spans 16 residues. The CDR3 DNA reads as TGTGCCTGGAGTGTACTCGGTGGGCTAGCGGGAGGCGAGCAGTACTTC. Its translation: CAWSVLGGLAGGEQYF.

This clonotype occurred many times. The chain couples TRBV5-1 to TRBJ2-7; 9 bases are a match to TRBD2. CDR1 is SGHRS and CDR2 is YFSETQ in the germline V gene. The CDR3 extends over 15 amino acids. V gave up 0 bases and J gave up 2 bases; unmatched junction bases: 3. The CDR3 sequence: CASSLGSSGTYEQYF. The CDR3 nucleotides are TGCGCCAGCAGCTTGGGATCTAGCGGGACCTACGAGCAGTACTTC.

This clonotype was seen more than once but under ten times. This chain links TRBV5-1 with TRBJ2-2; possible D gene TRBD2, 6 bases. The CDR3 is 15 amino acids. Germline CDR1 and CDR2: SGHRS and YFSETQ. The ends were cut back, 0 bases at V and 7 bases at J, with 13 bases in the middle. CDR3 loop: CASSLVASGGGELFF. The CDR3 DNA sequence: TGCGCCAGCAGCTTGGTCGCCTCCGGGGGCGGGGAGCTGTTTTTT.

A remark on this clonotype: The junction departs from germline at one end; a sequencing error may be responsible. V usage is TRBV4-3 and J usage is TRBJ1-1; D perhaps matches TRBD1 (5 bases). CDR1 LGHNA and CDR2 YSLEER come from the germline V gene. CDR3 length equals 15 residues. DNA for the CDR3: TGCGCCGGCAGCCTATTGACGGTCGGGGGTCATGAAGCTTTCTTT. Encoded protein: CAGSLLTVGGHEAFF.

This clonotype was detected ten times or more. V and J are TRBV5-1 and TRBJ2-2; D might be TRBD1 (5 bases). V lost 2 bases and J 4 bases, leaving 15 bases between the germline ends. The germline V gene has CDR1 SGHRS and CDR2 YFSETQ. CDR3 length: 16 residues. The CDR3 loop reads CASSFQGAEFTGELFF. The CDR3 DNA reads as TGCGCCAGCAGCTTCCAAGGGGCGGAGTTCACCGGGGAGCTGTTTTTT.

J is TRBJ2-7 and V is TRBV7-9; 7 bases map to TRBD1. Germline V gives CDR1 SEHNR, CDR2 FQNEAQ (reference sequence). V was clipped by 1 base and J by 5 bases; unmatched bases: 8. The CDR3 is made up of 15 amino acids. DNA for the CDR3: TGTGCCAGCAGCTTAGAGAAGGGGGCGCAAGACGAGCAGTACTTC. As protein: CASSLEKGAQDEQYF.

Only a few counts were recorded for this clonotype. The chain recombines TRBV2 with TRBJ2-2; TRBD1 matches at 7 bases. V lost 4 bases to trimming and J lost 8 bases; unmatched junction nucleotides: 16. CDR3 length: 17 residues. Germline CDR1 reads SNHLY; CDR2 reads FYNNEI. The DNA for the CDR3 is TGTGCCAGCAGTGTCAGACCGGGACAGAGCCCCCCGGGGGAGCTGTTTTTT. Encoded protein: CASSVRPGQSPPGELFF.

This clonotype has more than one count but fewer than ten. The V and J genes are TRBV7-8 and TRBJ1-1, with 7 bases matching TRBD1. The CDR3 loop spans 15 amino acids. The germline V gene has CDR1 SGHVS and CDR2 FQNEAQ. The junction had 5 bases not matched to a gene; V was cut back by 0 bases and J by 4 bases. CDR3 amino acids: CASSLAGTAGTEAFF. For the CDR3, the DNA is TGTGCCAGCAGCTTAGCGGGGACAGCTGGCACTGAAGCTTTCTTT.

This clonotype was recorded a few times. The V gene is TRBV28, the J gene TRBJ2-7; tentatively, D is TRBD1 or TRBD2 (5 bases each). This CDR3 is 11 amino acids long. Germline CDR1 reads MDHEN; CDR2 reads SYDVKM. V was clipped by 3 bases and J by 9 bases, with 9 bases between them. DNA for the CDR3: TGTGCCAGCAGTTTGGGGGACCGGCAGTACTTC. As protein: CASSLGDRQYF.

This clonotype was counted between two and nine times. The rearrangement joins TRBV7-2 to TRBJ1-6; D possibly corresponds to TRBD1 (5 bases). Trimming cost V 6 bases and J 9 bases, with 9 bases left between them. The CDR3 contains 12 residues. Germline V gene sequence: CDR1 SGHTA, CDR2 FQGNSA. The CDR3, as DNA: TGTGCCAGCAGTTCAACAGGTTCACCCCTCCACTTT. The encoded protein is CASSSTGSPLHF.

In its sample, this clonotype was seen many times. This chain connects TRBV9 to TRBJ2-7; D is undetermined. This CDR3 has 15 residues. V shed 0 bases and J shed 2 bases, with 12 bases lying between them. From germline, CDR1 is SGDLS and CDR2 YYNGEE. This chain's CDR3 is CASSVGVGPAYEQYF. The CDR3, as DNA: TGTGCCAGCAGCGTAGGTGTGGGCCCAGCCTACGAGCAGTACTTC.